This is a list of T cell receptor beta chains from one sample in a study of cytomegalovirus exposure and HLA in healthy donors. The repertoire was sequenced with immunoSEQ multiplex PCR; TCRdb's copy has only in-frame clones and lacks some. The sample has about 190,000 clones; almost 75% are singletons. Source material: PBMCs. Receptors were obtained from a woman in her 30s in good health and CMV-seropositive. The CDR3 runs from the conserved cysteine through the conserved F or W. D genes are given only for firm matches. Clone size is given for some rows only: seen once, a few or many times, or a class if the clone is expanded.

abundance: once; v_gene: TRBV19; d_gene: TRBD1; j_gene: TRBJ2-2; CDR3nt: TGTGCCAGTATTCCAGGACAGGGCGGTGGGGAGCTGTTTTTT; CDR3aa: CASIPGQGGGELFF
abundance: .; v_gene: TRBV6-5; d_gene: .; j_gene: TRBJ2-7; CDR3nt: TGTGCCAGCAGGGGGGGTGGAAGCTCCTACGAGCAGTACTTC; CDR3aa: CASRGGGSSYEQYF
abundance: .; v_gene: TRBV21-1; d_gene: .; j_gene: TRBJ1-1; CDR3nt: TGTGCCAGCAGCACCAGGGACAGCCACACTGAAGCTTTCTTT; CDR3aa: CASSTRDSHTEAFF
abundance: .; v_gene: TRBV6-1; d_gene: .; j_gene: TRBJ1-5; CDR3nt: TGTGCCAGCAGTGAAATTACGGGGAGCAATCAGCCCCAGCATTTT; CDR3aa: CASSEITGSNQPQHF
abundance: once; v_gene: TRBV2; d_gene: TRBD2; j_gene: TRBJ2-4; CDR3nt: TGTGCCAGCAGTGAGGGGAGGGGCGCTCAGTACTTC; CDR3aa: CASSEGRGAQYF
abundance: .; v_gene: TRBV6-4; d_gene: TRBD2; j_gene: TRBJ2-3; CDR3nt: TGTGCCAGCAGTGAAACAGCGGGAGAGATAGATACGCAGTATTTT; CDR3aa: CASSETAGEIDTQYF
abundance: once; v_gene: TRBV11-2; d_gene: .; j_gene: TRBJ2-1; CDR3nt: TGTGCCAGCAGCCCGTCGGCGGATGCCTACAATGAGCAGTTCTTC; CDR3aa: CASSPSADAYNEQFF
abundance: few; v_gene: TRBV10-1; d_gene: TRBD2; j_gene: TRBJ2-5; CDR3nt: TGCGCCAGCAGTGCTAGCGGGAGAGAGACCCAGTACTTC; CDR3aa: CASSASGRETQYF
abundance: .; v_gene: TRBV5-8; d_gene: .; j_gene: TRBJ2-1; CDR3nt: TGTGCCAGCAGCTTTGGAGGCGGGAACTACAATGAGCAGTTCTTC; CDR3aa: CASSFGGGNYNEQFF
abundance: .; v_gene: TRBV2; d_gene: TRBD1; j_gene: TRBJ1-1; CDR3nt: TGTGCCAGCATCATCGACCGGGACAGGGTGAACACTGAAGCTTTCTTT; CDR3aa: CASIIDRDRVNTEAFF
abundance: .; v_gene: TRBV6-1; d_gene: TRBD1; j_gene: TRBJ1-2; CDR3nt: TGTACCAGCAGTGACGGCAGGGGGTACCGTATCGATGGCTACACCTTC; CDR3aa: CTSSDGRGYRIDGYTF
abundance: .; v_gene: TRBV6-5; d_gene: TRBD2; j_gene: TRBJ2-3; CDR3nt: TGTGCCAGCAGTTCACCTAGCGGGAGGGCCGGGGATACGCAGTATTTT; CDR3aa: CASSSPSGRAGDTQYF
abundance: .; v_gene: TRBV4-1; d_gene: .; j_gene: TRBJ1-1; CDR3nt: TGCGCCAGCAGAGATGGACCGGGAGGCACTGAAGCTTTCTTT; CDR3aa: CASRDGPGGTEAFF
abundance: .; v_gene: TRBV11-2; d_gene: .; j_gene: TRBJ2-7; CDR3nt: TGTGCCAGCAGCTCGTATTACGAGCAGTACTTC; CDR3aa: CASSSYYEQYF
abundance: .; v_gene: TRBV10-3; d_gene: TRBD2; j_gene: TRBJ2-3; CDR3nt: TGTGCCACCAAATCTAGCGGGAGAGGAGATACGCAGTATTTT; CDR3aa: CATKSSGRGDTQYF
abundance: .; v_gene: TRBV19; d_gene: .; j_gene: TRBJ2-1; CDR3nt: TGTGCCAGTAGTCCCCAACAGGGTTGGAGCAATGAGCAGTTCTTC; CDR3aa: CASSPQQGWSNEQFF
abundance: .; v_gene: TRBV11-2; d_gene: TRBD2; j_gene: TRBJ2-7; CDR3nt: TGTGCCAGCCAAAGAAGGCTTATAGCGGGGTCCTACGAGCAGTACTTC; CDR3aa: CASQRRLIAGSYEQYF
abundance: .; v_gene: TRBV6-6; d_gene: .; j_gene: TRBJ2-1; CDR3nt: TGTGCCAGCGGGTACACCCCGAGGGCAGATGACAATGAGCAGTTCTTC; CDR3aa: CASGYTPRADDNEQFF
abundance: .; v_gene: TRBV7-9; d_gene: TRBD2; j_gene: TRBJ2-7; CDR3nt: TGTGCCAGCAGCTCGTCGGGACTAGCGGGAGTCGAGCAGTACTTC; CDR3aa: CASSSSGLAGVEQYF
abundance: once; v_gene: TRBV15; d_gene: .; j_gene: TRBJ2-5; CDR3nt: TGTGCCACCAGCACTAGGACAGTCCAAGAGACCCAGTACTTC; CDR3aa: CATSTRTVQETQYF
abundance: .; v_gene: TRBV4-2; d_gene: .; j_gene: TRBJ1-6; CDR3nt: TGTGCCAGCAGCCAAGAAGGGAGTAATTCACCCCTCCACTTT; CDR3aa: CASSQEGSNSPLHF
abundance: .; v_gene: TRBV11-3; d_gene: TRBD2; j_gene: TRBJ2-2; CDR3nt: TGTGCCAGCAGCCCGAGGACTAGCGGGTTGAACACCGGGGAGCTGTTTTTT; CDR3aa: CASSPRTSGLNTGELFF
abundance: .; v_gene: TRBV28; d_gene: .; j_gene: TRBJ1-3; CDR3nt: TGTGCCAGCAGTCCCTCGGAGTCTGGAAACACCATATATTTT; CDR3aa: CASSPSESGNTIYF